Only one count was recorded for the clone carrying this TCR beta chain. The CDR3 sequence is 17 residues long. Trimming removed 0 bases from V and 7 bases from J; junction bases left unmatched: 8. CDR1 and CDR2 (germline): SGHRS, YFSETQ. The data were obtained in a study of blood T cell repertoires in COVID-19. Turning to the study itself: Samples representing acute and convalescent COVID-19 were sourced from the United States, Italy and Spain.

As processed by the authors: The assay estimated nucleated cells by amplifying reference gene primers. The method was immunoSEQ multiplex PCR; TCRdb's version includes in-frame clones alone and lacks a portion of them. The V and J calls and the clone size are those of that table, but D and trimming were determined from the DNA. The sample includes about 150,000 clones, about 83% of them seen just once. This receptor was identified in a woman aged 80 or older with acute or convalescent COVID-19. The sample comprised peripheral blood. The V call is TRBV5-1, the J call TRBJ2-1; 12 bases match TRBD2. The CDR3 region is CASSLALGLAGGNEQFF. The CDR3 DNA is TGCGCCAGCAGCTTGGCCCTAGGGCTAGCGGGGGGGAATGAGCAGTTCTTC.